What follows are 14 T cell receptor beta chains derived from one specimen sequenced in a study of T-cell reconstitution after alpha-beta-depleted transplantation in children. Preparation of the TCRbeta library was carried out with unique molecular identifiers. TCRdb processed the PCR reads anew with MiXCR; each CDR3 protein has one entry. The repertoire has hundreds of thousands of distinct CDR3 sequences, approximately 13% of them found once; the top ten carry around 6.1%. This specimen was PBMCs from the stem cell graft donor, taken from the stem cell graft. The receptors were sampled from a human donor who donated a stem cell graft to a child with combined immunodeficiency.

Notes on this clonotype: The junction differs from germline at one of its ends, possibly a read error. The rearrangement links TRBV7-2 to TRBJ1-5, with D tentatively TRBD1 (6 bases). Germline V CDR1 and CDR2: SGHTA, FQGNSA. The CDR3 spans 15 residues. The CDR3 is CAGSLVYRGNQPQHF. The CDR3 DNA reads TGTGCCGGCAGCTTAGTTTACAGGGGCAATCAGCCCCAGCATTTT.

This clonotype has a count of ten or more. The V call is TRBV29-1, the J call TRBJ2-1; TRBD2 matches 10 bases. The germline V gene has CDR1 SQVTM and CDR2 ANQGSEA. After removal of 7 bases from V and 6 bases from J, the junction contained 9 bases not matched to a gene. This CDR3 has 14 amino acids. As DNA, the CDR3 is TGCAGCGGCTTTCAATGGACTAGCGGCAATGAGCAGTTCTTC. Translating it yields CSGFQWTSGNEQFF.

There are many counts of this clonotype. This chain connects TRBV25-1 to TRBJ2-7; TRBD1 is a possible D gene (6 bases). Germline loops: CDR1 MGHDK, CDR2 SYGVNS. This CDR3 spans 13 amino acids. V shed 2 bases and J shed 6 bases, with 11 bases lying between them. CDR3 nucleotides: TGTGCCAGCAGTGAAGGGGGCAGGGGCGAGCAGTACTTC. Protein product: CASSEGGRGEQYF.

This clonotype appeared a few times. The rearrangement joins TRBV4-3 to TRBJ1-4; unclear D gene. From germline, CDR1 is LGHNA and CDR2 YSLEER. This CDR3 is built from 15 residues. Trimming stripped 0 bases from V and 4 bases from J, with 9 bases between. The CDR3 loop reads CASSQDPTSNEKLFF. The DNA of the CDR3 is TGCGCCAGCAGCCAAGACCCTACTAGTAATGAAAAACTGTTTTTT.

CDR3 loop: CASSLNGRRTDTQYF. The CDR3 DNA follows: TGTGCCAGCAGCTTAAATGGCCGCCGCACAGATACGCAGTATTTT. The V gene is TRBV7-9, the J gene TRBJ2-3; D remains unclear. The CDR3 is 15 residues long. V lost 2 bases to trimming and J lost 1 base, with 10 bases between them. Germline lookup yields CDR1 SEHNR and CDR2 FQNEAQ (reference sequence). The complete variable domain, with remaining parts taken from reference TRBV7-9 and TRBJ2-3, reads DTGVSQNPRHKITKRGQNVTFRCDPISEHNRLYWYRQTLGQGPEFLTYFQNEAQLEKSRLLSDRFSAERPKGSFSTLEIQRTEQGDSAMYLCASSLNGRRTDTQYFGPGTRLTVL.

This clonotype has at least ten counts. V is TRBV12-3 or TRBV12-4 and J is TRBJ2-3; D is ambiguous. This CDR3 has 16 amino acids. V was trimmed by 5 bases and J by 1 base, leaving 16 bases between them. The DNA of the CDR3 is TGTGCCAGCAGTACTGACGGCACCCTACGCACAGATACGCAGTATTTT. Translation gives CASSTDGTLRTDTQYF.

The chain is built from TRBV7-3 and TRBJ2-1; 10 bases map to TRBD2. The germline CDR1 and CDR2 sequences are SGHTA and FQGTGA. The V and J ends lost 4 bases and 5 bases, in that order; junction bases with no gene match: 11. This CDR3 has 17 residues. For the CDR3, the DNA is TGTGCCAGCAGCTCCTATCCTAACAGCGGGAGGGACAATGAGCAGTTCTTC. Protein sequence: CASSSYPNSGRDNEQFF.

This clonotype was counted only a few times. The V gene is TRBV3-1, the J gene TRBJ2-5; D is ambiguous. Looked up from germline, CDR1 is LGHDT and CDR2 is YNNKEL (reference sequence). With 3 bases removed from V and 5 bases from J, the gap between germline ends came to 13 bases. The CDR3 length is 14 residues. The CDR3: CASSHAPPRETQYF. In DNA form, the CDR3 reads TGTGCCAGCAGCCACGCCCCACCGAGGGAGACCCAGTACTTC.

This clonotype showed up many times. The V gene is TRBV25-1, the J gene TRBJ2-5; D is uncertain. This CDR3 comprises 11 residues. Trimming left V 3 bases short and J 4 bases short, with 3 bases between. Germline V gene lookup returns CDR1 MGHDK and CDR2 SYGVNS. This CDR3 reads CASSDGETQYF. Here the CDR3 DNA reads TGTGCCAGCAGTGATGGAGAGACCCAGTACTTC.

This clonotype was counted ten times or more. This rearrangement joins TRBV6-6 to TRBJ2-7; 7 nucleotides agree with TRBD1. V gave up 2 bases and J gave up 3 bases; unmatched junction bases: 1. Per the germline V gene, CDR1 is MNHNY and CDR2 is SVGAGI (reference sequence). CDR3 length: 13 residues. CDR3 DNA: TGTGCCAGCAGTTACCCAGGGGGCTACGAGCAGTACTTC. It yields the protein CASSYPGGYEQYF.

This clonotype was seen only a few times. J is TRBJ2-1 and V is TRBV20-1; 9 bases match TRBD2. Germline trimming cut 0 bases from V and 5 bases from J; bases unmatched to any gene: 14. Germline V gene lookup returns CDR1 DFQATT and CDR2 SNEGSKA (reference sequence). The CDR3 runs 18 residues. CDR3 in DNA: TGCAGTGCTAGAGATCCCCGGGATAGCGGGAGTCCAAACAATGAGCAGTTCTTC. Protein product: CSARDPRDSGSPNNEQFF.

This clonotype was counted a few times. The genes are TRBV20-1 and TRBJ2-5; D perhaps matches TRBD1 (5 bases). The CDR3 length is 14 residues. Germline V gene sequence: CDR1 DFQATT, CDR2 SNEGSKA (reference sequence). V gave up 3 bases and J gave up 4 bases, with 15 bases separating them. This CDR3 reads CSASRLTGRETQYF. Here the CDR3 DNA reads TGCAGTGCTAGTCGTCTAACAGGACGAGAGACCCAGTACTTC.

The chain uses TRBV7-2 and TRBJ2-5, with 8 bases matching TRBD1. The trim removed 2 bases at V and 5 bases at J, leaving 7 bases unmatched. Germline V gene sequence: CDR1 SGHTA, CDR2 FQGNSA. The CDR3 spans 15 residues. The CDR3 sequence is CASSLMQGAGETQYF. CDR3 in DNA: TGTGCCAGCAGCTTAATGCAGGGGGCGGGGGAGACCCAGTACTTC.

The rearrangement links TRBV28 to TRBJ1-1, with 8 bases identical to TRBD1. CDR3 length: 16 residues. The germline V gene encodes CDR1 MDHEN and CDR2 SYDVKM. V shed 5 bases, J shed 0 bases, and the junction held 8 bases outside the gene matches. CDR3 residues: CASSPIGQGMNTEAFF. The DNA for the CDR3 is TGTGCCAGCAGTCCCATCGGACAGGGAATGAACACTGAAGCTTTCTTT.